The 31 T cell receptor beta chains reported below all come from one sample, sequenced in a study of blood T cell repertoires in COVID-19 (dated by TCRdb to the early 2020s). The protocol used for the library was the immunoSEQ multiplex PCR assay. The table comes from immuneACCESS by way of TCRdb, which keeps in-frame sequences with V and J called. Part of the clones is missing from these tables; in studies checked, under half for an unresolved V gene and the rest for unknown reasons. The sample has some 270,000 clones on record, 70% to 90% of them singletons. The ten largest make up 4.1% of the sample. The sequencing sample was made of PBMCs or T cells enriched from blood (not recorded which). These receptors were obtained from a woman in her twenties or thirties with acute COVID-19.

This chain connects TRBV6-5 to TRBJ1-1; maybe TRBD1 (5 bases). Germline CDR1 is MNHEY and CDR2 is SVGAGI. The CDR3 consists of 16 residues. The V and J ends lost 2 bases and 1 base respectively, with 14 bases between them. Written as DNA, the CDR3 is TGTGCCAGCAGTTACGATGCGGGGGGATCGAACACTGAAGCTTTCTTT. This codes for CASSYDAGGSNTEAFF.

This sequence joins TRBV6-4 and TRBJ2-1; 10 nucleotides line up with TRBD2. Germline V gives CDR1 MRHNA, CDR2 SNTAGT. The V gene end was trimmed by 11 bases and the J gene end by 0 bases; junction bases not matched to a gene: 13. This CDR3 is 17 amino acids long. This chain's CDR3 is CARPSDPSGSSYNEQFF. In nucleotides, the CDR3 is TGTGCCCGCCCGTCTGACCCTAGCGGGAGCTCCTACAATGAGCAGTTCTTC.

V gene TRBV28 combines with J gene TRBJ2-7, with a weak D call TRBD2 (5 bases). Trimming stripped 6 bases from V and 0 bases from J, with 15 bases between. The CDR3 loop spans 15 amino acids. Germline V gene lookup returns CDR1 MDHEN and CDR2 SYDVKM. DNA for the CDR3: TGTGCCAGCAGCCGTAGCGTAACCAGCTCCTACGAGCAGTACTTC. Translation: CASSRSVTSSYEQYF.

The rearrangement uses TRBV9 and TRBJ2-1; D perhaps matches TRBD2 (6 bases). The CDR3 is 16 amino acids. Looked up from germline, CDR1 is SGDLS and CDR2 is YYNGEE. V shed 0 bases and J shed 2 bases, with 12 bases lying between them. This chain's CDR3 is CASSVAGGITYNEQFF. As DNA, the CDR3 is TGTGCCAGCAGCGTAGCCGGCGGGATAACCTACAATGAGCAGTTCTTC.

The chain carries TRBV7-3 and TRBJ2-7, with 9 bases identical to TRBD1. Germline assignment: CDR1 SGHTA and CDR2 FQGTGA. V dropped 5 bases and J dropped 6; count of bases not matched to a gene: 5. The CDR3 spans 13 residues. This CDR3 reads CASSPDRGREQYF. The CDR3 coding sequence is TGTGCCAGCAGCCCGGACAGGGGTCGCGAGCAGTACTTC.

The chain recombines TRBV6-5 with TRBJ2-7; 9 bases line up with TRBD1. The J segment lost 2 bases and the V segment lost 4 bases, leaving 6 bases of the junction unmatched. The CDR3 is 15 residues long. CDR1 is MNHEY and CDR2 is SVGAGI in the germline V gene. CDR3 loop: CASSSRQGGAYEQYF. CDR3 in DNA: TGTGCCAGCAGTTCCCGACAGGGGGGGGCCTACGAGCAGTACTTC.

V usage is TRBV5-6 and J usage is TRBJ2-1; 7 positions agree with TRBD1. V trimming: 4 bases; J trimming: 3 bases; junction bases outside the gene matches: 13. This CDR3 region has 17 residues. Germline V lookup: CDR1 SGHDT, CDR2 YYEEEE. This CDR3 reads CASSLLKTGQVYNEQFF. CDR3 DNA: TGTGCCAGCAGCCTCCTAAAGACAGGGCAGGTCTACAATGAGCAGTTCTTC.

The CDR3 protein is CASSVWEGNEQFF. CDR3 in DNA: TGTGCCAGCAGCGTGTGGGAGGGGAATGAGCAGTTCTTC. This chain uses TRBV9 with TRBJ2-1, with TRBD2 matching 7 bases. J was trimmed by 7 bases and V by 2 bases; bases with no gene match: 3. CDR1 is SGDLS and CDR2 is YYNGEE in the germline V gene. The CDR3 has 13 amino acids.

V is TRBV28 and J is TRBJ1-1; 12 bases map to TRBD1. V was clipped by 4 bases and J by 5 bases; unmatched bases: 14. The CDR3 length is 18 residues. The germline V gene encodes CDR1 MDHEN and CDR2 SYDVKM. CDR3 nucleotide sequence: TGTGCCAGCAGTTCCCGGGACAGGGGGCTTAGGGGAGTTACTGAAGCTTTCTTT. Protein: CASSSRDRGLRGVTEAFF.

The chain is built from TRBV13 and TRBJ2-3; unclear D gene. The CDR3 extends over 15 amino acids. Between the trimmed V and J ends, which lost 2 bases and 2 bases, there was a span of 11 bases. CDR1 is PRHDT and CDR2 is FYEKMQ in the germline V gene (reference sequence). The CDR3 reads CASSLRGIFTDTQYF. The DNA of the CDR3 is TGTGCCAGCAGCTTACGAGGAATTTTCACAGATACGCAGTATTTT.

This clone appeared once. V is TRBV28 and J is TRBJ1-1; a possible D gene is TRBD1 (6 bases). In germline, CDR1 is MDHEN, CDR2 SYDVKM. Trimming took off 6 bases at V and 1 base at J, with 12 bases between the two ends. The CDR3 length is 14 residues. CDR3 loop: CASRPMTGNTEAFF. The CDR3 DNA reads as TGTGCCAGCAGGCCGATGACAGGGAACACTGAAGCTTTCTTT.

This rearrangement joins TRBV3-1 (or the pseudogene TRBV3-2) to TRBJ1-2; possible D gene TRBD1, 6 bases. The germline V gene encodes CDR1 LGHDT and CDR2 YNNKEL (reference sequence). Trimming pared 4 bases from V and 4 bases from J, leaving 19 bases between. The CDR3 totals 16 residues. The DNA of the CDR3 is TGTGCCAGCAGCCTGCATGGGCAGGGGTCGGGCTATGGCTACACCTTC. This gives the protein CASSLHGQGSGYGYTF.

The gene calls are TRBV15 and TRBJ2-4, with 7 nucleotides matching TRBD1. The V segment lost 5 bases and the J segment 4 bases; nucleotides outside the gene matches: 5. Germline V gives CDR1 LNHNV, CDR2 YYDKDF (reference sequence). This CDR3 is 14 amino acids long. For the CDR3, the DNA is TGTGCCACCAGCCCCCGGGACAGTAAAAACATTCAGTACTTC. It yields the protein CATSPRDSKNIQYF.

This chain links TRBV6-1 with TRBJ2-7, with 13 bases identical to TRBD2. The CDR3 spans 18 residues. J lost 4 bases, V lost 2 bases, and 11 bases had no gene match. Looked up from germline, CDR1 is MNHNS and CDR2 is SASEGT. Written as DNA, the CDR3 is TGTGCCAGCAGTGAACGACCACAGGAGACTAGCGGGAGGTACGAGCAGTACTTC. It is translated as CASSERPQETSGRYEQYF.

The chain carries TRBV23-1 and TRBJ2-2; 10 bases align to TRBD2. TRBV23-1 has ORF status, its function being uncertain. The CDR3 has 19 amino acids. V gave up 7 bases and J gave up 3 bases; unmatched junction bases: 17. The CDR3 here is CASNTGQPSGRQDTGELFF. The CDR3 DNA reads TGCGCCAGCAACACGGGGCAGCCTAGCGGGAGACAGGACACCGGGGAGCTGTTTTTT.

In its sample, this clone was seen a few times. The chain combines TRBV29-1 with TRBJ1-1, with TRBD1 identical over 9 bases. V lost 3 bases and J lost 10; bases outside the gene matches: 15. This CDR3 is 15 amino acids long. CDR1 SQVTM and CDR2 ANQGSEA come from the germline V gene. In DNA form, the CDR3 reads TGCAGCGTTGAGTATTGGGTACAGGGGGCCTTTGTAGCTTTCTTT. This encodes CSVEYWVQGAFVAFF.

The V call is TRBV12-1, the J call TRBJ2-1; the table names TRBD1, a call not compared with the DNA. TRBV12-1 is tagged as a pseudogene. CDR3 size: 14 residues. The CDR3 DNA is TGTGCCAGCAGCCACAGGGGGTTCCCCAACGGGCAGTTCTTC. The encoded protein is CASSHRGFPNGQFF.

V and J are TRBV27 and TRBJ2-4; a weak D match, TRBD2 (6 bases). V was trimmed by 7 bases and J by 0 bases, leaving 10 bases between them. The length of the CDR3 is 14 residues. CDR1 and CDR2 (germline): MNHEY, SMNVEV (reference sequence). CDR3 loop: CASTGGGAKNIQYF. CDR3 in DNA: TGTGCCAGCACCGGGGGAGGAGCCAAAAACATTCAGTACTTC.

The rearrangement links TRBV5-4 to TRBJ2-7, with 8 bases that match TRBD2. Germline V gives CDR1 SGHNT, CDR2 YYREEE (reference sequence). The CDR3 extends over 14 amino acids. V shed 4 bases, J shed 0 bases, and the junction held 3 bases outside the gene matches. The CDR3 region is CASSAGRVSYEQYF. The CDR3 DNA follows: TGTGCCAGCAGCGCCGGGAGGGTCTCCTACGAGCAGTACTTC.

J is TRBJ1-2 and V is TRBV29-1, with 7 bases matching TRBD1. This CDR3 has 13 residues. Germline-derived CDR1 and CDR2 are SQVTM and ANQGSEA. V was clipped by 3 bases and J by 4 bases; unmatched bases: 5. The CDR3 nucleotides read TGCAGCGTTGATGGGACAGAAAGCTATGGCTACACCTTC. It yields the protein CSVDGTESYGYTF.

The chain carries TRBV5-6 and TRBJ2-3; 13 bases agree with TRBD2. This CDR3 spans 16 amino acids. V dropped 2 bases and J dropped 6; count of bases not matched to a gene: 6. CDR1 and CDR2 (germline): SGHDT, YYEEEE. The CDR3 protein is CASSFGLAGVGDTQYF. The DNA of the CDR3 is TGTGCCAGCAGCTTCGGACTAGCGGGAGTTGGCGATACGCAGTATTTT.

The chain has TRBV30 and TRBJ2-1; 11 bases align to TRBD2. Germline V lookup: CDR1 GTSNPN, CDR2 SVGIG (reference sequence). The CDR3 is made up of 14 amino acids. The trim removed 3 bases at V and 9 bases at J, leaving 7 bases unmatched. The CDR3 protein is CAWSLGTSGGEQFF. CDR3 DNA sequence: TGTGCCTGGAGCCTAGGGACTAGCGGCGGTGAGCAGTTCTTC.

This chain connects TRBV28 to TRBJ2-5; unclear D gene. Trimming took 3 bases from V and 5 from J, leaving 13 bases between them. This CDR3 spans 14 amino acids. The germline CDR1 and CDR2 sequences are MDHEN and SYDVKM. The CDR3 nucleotides are TGTGCCAGCAGTTTCAGTACTATTCCGGAGACCCAGTACTTC. It yields the protein CASSFSTIPETQYF.

The rearrangement uses TRBV9 and TRBJ2-1; D unclear. CDR1 and CDR2 from the germline V gene are SGDLS and YYNGEE. The CDR3 has 13 amino acids. The germline V and J ends were trimmed by 3 bases and 8 bases, with 12 bases remaining between them. The CDR3 DNA is TGTGCCAGCAGCGAATCCGGAGTGGATGAGCAGTTCTTC. Its protein is CASSESGVDEQFF.

The rearrangement links TRBV7-9 to TRBJ1-1, with no clear D. Germline values: CDR1 SEHNR, CDR2 FQNEAQ (reference sequence). The V end lost 6 bases, the J end lost 4 bases, and 9 bases lay between the germline ends. The length of the CDR3 is 12 residues. CDR3 nucleotide sequence: TGTGCCAGCAGACAAGGAGCCACTGAAGCTTTCTTT. Amino acids: CASRQGATEAFF.

The chain has TRBV13 and TRBJ2-2, with D possibly matching TRBD2 (5 bases). The CDR3 spans 16 residues. The V end lost 8 bases, the J end lost 0 bases, and 16 bases lay between the germline ends. From germline, CDR1 is PRHDT and CDR2 FYEKMQ (reference sequence). In DNA form, the CDR3 reads TGTGCCAGCGGCAAAAGCGGAACCGCGAACACCGGGGAGCTGTTTTTT. Residues: CASGKSGTANTGELFF.

V usage is TRBV3-1 (or the pseudogene TRBV3-2) and J usage is TRBJ2-1, with D possibly matching TRBD2 (6 bases). CDR3 length: 11 amino acids. The germline gives CDR1 LGHDT, CDR2 YNNKEL (reference sequence). The V end was cut by 5 bases, the J end by 10 bases, with 9 bases between. This CDR3 reads CASSMAGEQFF. Here the CDR3 DNA reads TGTGCCAGCAGCATGGCGGGGGAGCAGTTCTTC.

The chain recombines TRBV7-9 with TRBJ2-1, with D uncertain. Germline V gives CDR1 SEHNR, CDR2 FQNEAQ (reference sequence). The length of the CDR3 is 15 residues. Trimming left V 0 bases short and J 0 bases short, with 6 bases between. The CDR3 DNA is TGTGCCAGCAGCTTAGCGGTGAGCTCCTACAATGAGCAGTTCTTC. It translates to CASSLAVSSYNEQFF.

The gene calls are TRBV3-1 (or the pseudogene TRBV3-2) and TRBJ2-3; 11 positions match TRBD2. J was trimmed by 7 bases and V by 1 base; bases with no gene match: 10. The CDR3 has 17 amino acids. CDR1 and CDR2 from the germline V gene are LGHDT and YNNKEL (reference sequence). The CDR3 coding sequence is TGTGCCAGCAGCCAAGGTTCTTTAGCGGGAGGGCCGTATACGCAGTATTTT. It encodes CASSQGSLAGGPYTQYF.

This chain uses TRBV7-6 with TRBJ2-7; tentative D call: TRBD1 (6 bases). Germline loops: CDR1 SGHVS, CDR2 FNYEAQ. This CDR3 region has 15 residues. Trimming cost V 4 bases and J 0 bases, with 13 bases left between them. CDR3 in amino acids: CASSSGTLSSYEQYF. The CDR3 bases are TGTGCCAGCAGCTCCGGGACACTTAGCTCCTACGAGCAGTACTTC.

The chain uses TRBV6-4 and TRBJ2-2; 10 positions agree with TRBD2. J was trimmed by 5 bases and V by 4 bases; bases with no gene match: 4. CDR1 and CDR2 (germline): MRHNA, SNTAGT. This CDR3 region has 15 residues. The CDR3 protein is CASSALAGETGELFF. Written as DNA, the CDR3 is TGTGCCAGCAGTGCTCTAGCGGGAGAGACCGGGGAGCTGTTTTTT.